What follows are 8 T cell receptor beta chains derived from one specimen sequenced in a study of T cells in Graves' hyperthyroidism and ophthalmopathy. RNA transcripts were the template for amplifying TCR beta CDR3 regions. Researchers ran a first-round RT-PCR on the TCR CDR3 using the HTBI primer set. TCRdb re-derived calls from the multiplex PCR reads in MiXCR, one entry per CDR3 protein. In the table there are about 520,000 distinct CDR3 sequences, around a quarter of which are singletons. Material: blood. The receptors derive from a woman in her twenties or thirties with Graves' ophthalmopathy.

Ten or more counts support this clonotype. The V and J genes are TRBV28 and TRBJ1-2, with TRBD1 identical over 8 bases. The germline V gene has CDR1 MDHEN and CDR2 SYDVKM. Losses at the gene ends were 2 bases for V and 5 bases for J; bases not matched to a gene: 4. The CDR3 contains 14 residues. The CDR3 loop reads CASSLQGARYGYTF. The CDR3 DNA sequence: TGTGCCAGCAGTTTACAGGGGGCGCGGTATGGCTACACCTTC.

This clonotype was counted ten times or more. This chain joins TRBV10-3 and TRBJ1-2, with 9 bases identical to TRBD1. The CDR3 covers 18 residues. Germline CDR1 and CDR2: ENHRY and SYGVKD. The trim removed 0 bases at V and 5 bases at J, leaving 13 bases unmatched. The CDR3 DNA follows: TGTGCCATCAGTGAGTCGGTGGGACAGGGAAGGTTCTCGTATGGCTACACCTTC. Amino acid sequence: CAISESVGQGRFSYGYTF.

This clonotype was counted ten times or more. This chain joins TRBV2 and TRBJ2-7; perhaps D is TRBD1 or TRBD2 (5 bases each). Germline CDR1 SNHLY, CDR2 FYNNEI. This CDR3 region has 13 residues. Trimming stripped 9 bases from V and 2 bases from J, with 14 bases between. CDR3 amino acids: CASWETDTYEQYF. CDR3 bases: TGTGCCAGTTGGGAGACAGATACCTACGAGCAGTACTTC.

The chain combines TRBV6-5 with TRBJ2-7, with D uncertain. Trimming cost V 0 bases and J 0 bases, with 6 bases left between them. Germline CDR1 and CDR2: MNHEY and SVGAGI. This CDR3 has 14 residues. This CDR3 is CASSYSSASYEQYF. CDR3 nucleotide sequence: TGTGCCAGCAGTTACTCTTCGGCCTCCTACGAGCAGTACTTC.

The V and J genes are TRBV12-3 or TRBV12-4 and TRBJ1-1; no firm D call. CDR3 size: 11 residues. V lost 4 bases, J lost 8 bases, and 8 bases lay in between. The DNA of the CDR3 is TGTGCCAGCAGTTCCGGAAAGGAAGCTTTCTTT. Translating it yields CASSSGKEAFF.

This chain joins TRBV14 and TRBJ1-1, with D unclear. V was shortened by 1 base and J by 2 bases, with 8 bases between the two germline ends. This CDR3 spans 14 amino acids. Germline CDR1 and CDR2: SGHDN and FVKESK. The CDR3 DNA sequence: TGTGCCAGCAGCCAAGGGCAGTTCAACACTGAAGCTTTCTTT. It specifies CASSQGQFNTEAFF.

Many counts were recorded for this clonotype. V usage is TRBV5-6 and J usage is TRBJ2-5; a possible D gene is TRBD1 (5 bases). CDR1 and CDR2 from the germline V gene are SGHDT and YYEEEE. The CDR3 is made up of 16 amino acids. The V end lost 1 base, the J end lost 0 bases, and 13 bases lay between the germline ends. The CDR3 loop reads CASSLRVTGHQETQYF. The CDR3 nucleotides are TGTGCCAGCAGCTTGAGGGTAACAGGCCACCAAGAGACCCAGTACTTC.

Ten or more counts support this clonotype. The chain is built from TRBV12-3 or TRBV12-4 and TRBJ1-5; D may be TRBD1 (6 bases). CDR3 length: 13 residues. Deletions cut 7 bases from V and 0 bases from J, with 7 bases between. This CDR3 is CASNRDSNQPQHF. CDR3 DNA sequence: TGTGCCAGCAACAGGGATAGCAATCAGCCCCAGCATTTT.